This passage covers 14 T cell receptor beta chains from one sample sequenced in a study of T cells in Graves' hyperthyroidism and ophthalmopathy (dated by TCRdb to about 2019). The receptor library was made with multiplex PCR. Instrument on record: Illumina HiSeq 2000. The TCR beta CDR3 regions were amplified from RNA transcripts. The first round of RT-PCR for the TCR CDR3 was performed with the HTBI primer set and the Qiagen OneStep RT-PCR kit. TCRdb trimmed the raw reads at Q25, called clones with MiXCR and kept productive beta chains. CDR3 protein sequences are deduplicated, and each keeps its most common genes and DNA. This sample comprises just under 750,000 distinct CDR3 sequences, around a third of them detected only once. About a third of the sample is held by the ten biggest clonotypes. The source material was blood. All receptors come from a middle-aged woman with Graves' hyperthyroidism.

The chain joins TRBV12-3 or TRBV12-4 to TRBJ1-5; maybe TRBD1 (6 bases). V lost 7 bases, J lost 4 bases, and 14 bases lay in between. The CDR3 spans 14 residues. CDR3 sequence (DNA): TGTGCCAGCACCGATACAGGGATAAATCAGCCCCAGCATTTT. Translating it yields CASTDTGINQPQHF.

This clonotype has a count of ten or more. V and J are TRBV7-2 and TRBJ1-2; D may be TRBD1 (6 bases). The germline V gene has CDR1 SGHTA and CDR2 FQGNSA. V shed 2 bases and J shed 3 bases, with 10 bases lying between them. The length of the CDR3 is 14 residues. The CDR3 region has the DNA TGTGCCAGCAGCTTATGGACAGCGGACTATGGCTACACCTTC. Translated: CASSLWTADYGYTF.

Comments on this clonotype: It may be a read error: a sequence one base away is much more abundant. The rearrangement links TRBV20-1 to TRBJ1-1; the D is unclear. CDR3 length: 10 amino acids. CDR1 is DFQATT and CDR2 is SNEGSKA in the germline V gene (reference sequence). Deletions cut 6 bases from V and 6 bases from J, with 8 bases between. This CDR3 reads CSARESEAFF. In nucleotides, the CDR3 is TGCAGTGCACGGGAGTCTGAAGCTTTCTTT.

Only a few counts were recorded for this clonotype. This likely comes from a read error, as the CDR3 has no conserved phenylalanine or tryptophan at its end. This chain links TRBV4-1 with TRBJ1-1; 7 nucleotides match TRBD1. The J segment lost 4 bases and the V segment lost 2 bases, leaving 10 bases of the junction unmatched. The CDR3 spans 16 residues. The germline CDR1 and CDR2 sequences are MGHRA and YSYEKL. The CDR3, as DNA: TGCGCCAGCAGCCAAATACAGGGGAACCAGGGCACTGAAGCTTTCCTT. Its translation is CASSQIQGNQGTEAFL.

As concerns this clonotype: No conserved phenylalanine or tryptophan is present at the end of the CDR3, so a read error is the likely explanation. The rearrangement uses TRBV12-3 or TRBV12-4 and TRBJ1-1; 9 positions agree with TRBD1. With V trimmed by 4 bases and J by 0 bases, 0 bases remained unmatched. CDR3 length: 14 residues. CDR3 sequence (DNA): TGTGCCAGCAGTTGGGACAGGGTGAACACTGAAGCTTTCCTT. As protein: CASSWDRVNTEAFL.

This sequence joins TRBV6-2 or TRBV6-3 and TRBJ2-7; D is unclear. V was shortened by 6 bases and J by 2 bases, with 14 bases between the two germline ends. This CDR3 region has 14 residues. Germline V CDR1 and CDR2: MNHEY, SVGEGT. For the CDR3, the DNA is TGTGCCAGCAGCCGTACGACACATCCCTACGAGCAGTACTTC. It is translated as CASSRTTHPYEQYF.

The sample holds one count of this clonotype. The CDR3: CASSSGGAEELFF. The CDR3 coding sequence is TGTGCCAGTAGTAGCGGGGGGGCCGAGGAGCTGTTTTTT. The chain carries TRBV19 and TRBJ2-2, with TRBD2 identical over 9 bases. The CDR3 covers 13 residues. Germline assignment: CDR1 LNHDA and CDR2 SQIVND (reference sequence). Losses at the gene ends were 4 bases for V and 10 bases for J; bases not matched to a gene: 4.

The V and J genes are TRBV19 and TRBJ2-6, with 8 positions matching TRBD2. J lost 0 bases, V lost 4 bases, and 11 bases had no gene match. Germline V gene sequence: CDR1 LNHDA, CDR2 SQIVND (reference sequence). The CDR3 is 19 amino acids. This CDR3 reads CASSSGPGGRNSGANVLTF. The CDR3 nucleotides read TGTGCCAGTAGTAGCGGCCCGGGAGGGAGGAACTCTGGGGCCAACGTCCTGACTTTC.

A word on this clonotype: This may arise from a read error, as a much more abundant clone is one base away. The chain employs TRBV6-1 and TRBJ1-1, with a weak D call TRBD1 (5 bases). The germline V gene encodes CDR1 MNHNS and CDR2 SASEGT. Deletions cut 9 bases from V and 6 bases from J, with 11 bases between. The CDR3 runs to 11 residues. DNA of the CDR3: TGTGCCAGGGAAACCAGGGCTGAAGCTTTCTTT. It yields the protein CARETRAEAFF.

This clonotype was observed a handful of times. The genes are TRBV5-1 and TRBJ2-2; 9 nucleotides match TRBD2. The V gene end was trimmed by 5 bases and the J gene end by 4 bases; junction bases not matched to a gene: 6. CDR1 and CDR2 (germline): SGHRS, YFSETQ. CDR3 length: 15 residues. CDR3 in amino acids: CASRTGLASTGELFF. The CDR3 region has the DNA TGCGCCAGCAGGACCGGACTAGCGAGCACCGGGGAGCTGTTTTTT.

This clonotype was seen more than once but under ten times. The genes are TRBV7-9 and TRBJ2-5; the match to TRBD2 covers 9 bases. Germline CDR1 reads SEHNR; CDR2 reads FQNEAQ (reference sequence). The CDR3 consists of 14 residues. The J segment lost 5 bases and the V segment lost 4 bases, leaving 5 bases of the junction unmatched. The CDR3: CASSSGLAIETQYF. CDR3 nucleotide sequence: TGTGCCAGCAGCTCTGGACTAGCGATTGAGACCCAGTACTTC. Full variable domain (rest looked up from reference TRBV7-9 and TRBJ2-5): DTGVSQNPRHKITKRGQNVTFRCDPISEHNRLYWYRQTLGQGPEFLTYFQNEAQLEKSRLLSDRFSAERPKGSFSTLEIQRTEQGDSAMYLCASSSGLAIETQYFGPGTRLLVL.

V is TRBV28 and J is TRBJ2-7; D remains unclear. Per germline, CDR1 MDHEN and CDR2 SYDVKM. The CDR3 contains 15 residues. V gave up 3 bases and J gave up 6 bases, with 18 bases separating them. CDR3 DNA: TGTGCCAGCAGTTTGGTCACAAAGGGCACCTGCGAGCAGTACTTC. Translated, it gives CASSLVTKGTCEQYF.

The CDR3 sequence is CASSEALRRGWGNQPQHF. CDR3 DNA: TGTGCCAGCAGTGAAGCGCTTCGAAGGGGATGGGGCAATCAGCCCCAGCATTTT. This chain joins TRBV6-1 and TRBJ1-5, with a possible D match to TRBD1 (5 bases). The CDR3 is 18 amino acids. Trimming took 0 bases from V and 2 from J, leaving 17 bases between them. Germline lookup yields CDR1 MNHNS and CDR2 SASEGT.

This clonotype appeared a few times. This rearrangement joins TRBV5-1 to TRBJ2-7; 9 positions agree with TRBD1. The CDR3 loop spans 16 amino acids. V lost 5 bases, J lost 4 bases, and 13 bases stayed unmatched. Germline CDR1 SGHRS, CDR2 YFSETQ. CDR3 coding DNA: TGCGCCAGCAGATCTCCCCCGGGACAGGGCCCTTACGAGCAGTACTTC. Amino acid sequence: CASRSPPGQGPYEQYF.